The clone carrying this T cell receptor beta chain showed up just a few times. Its matching antigen is unknown. This CDR3 spans 15 amino acids. V was clipped by 5 bases and J by 2 bases; unmatched bases: 6. Per germline, CDR1 SGHTA and CDR2 FQGNSA. This sample was taken from a study of blood T cells in healthy people across ages. Study at large: Capture via template switching afforded approximately one barcoded beta molecule per two T cells. Findings and caveats of the study: TCR beta diversity per million T cells fell roughly linearly with age. Long-lived donors had more naive CD4+ cells and higher diversity than aged donors. Conclusively comparing naive with antigen-experienced cells was impossible with unsorted PBMCs.

A second roughly 6 to 11 cycle PCR used barcoded and J-beta primers. MiXCR, applied by TCRdb to the 5' RACE reads, yields one record per CDR3 protein. Of around 580,000 distinct CDR3 sequences in the sample, roughly 43% were seen once. The sequence was obtained from an elderly man in good health. This rearrangement joins TRBV7-2 to TRBJ2-3, with 8 bases that match TRBD2. Source material: blood. CDR3 in DNA: TGTGCCAGCAGCAAGTTAGCGGGACCCACAGATACGCAGTATTTT. Translating gives CASSKLAGPTDTQYF.